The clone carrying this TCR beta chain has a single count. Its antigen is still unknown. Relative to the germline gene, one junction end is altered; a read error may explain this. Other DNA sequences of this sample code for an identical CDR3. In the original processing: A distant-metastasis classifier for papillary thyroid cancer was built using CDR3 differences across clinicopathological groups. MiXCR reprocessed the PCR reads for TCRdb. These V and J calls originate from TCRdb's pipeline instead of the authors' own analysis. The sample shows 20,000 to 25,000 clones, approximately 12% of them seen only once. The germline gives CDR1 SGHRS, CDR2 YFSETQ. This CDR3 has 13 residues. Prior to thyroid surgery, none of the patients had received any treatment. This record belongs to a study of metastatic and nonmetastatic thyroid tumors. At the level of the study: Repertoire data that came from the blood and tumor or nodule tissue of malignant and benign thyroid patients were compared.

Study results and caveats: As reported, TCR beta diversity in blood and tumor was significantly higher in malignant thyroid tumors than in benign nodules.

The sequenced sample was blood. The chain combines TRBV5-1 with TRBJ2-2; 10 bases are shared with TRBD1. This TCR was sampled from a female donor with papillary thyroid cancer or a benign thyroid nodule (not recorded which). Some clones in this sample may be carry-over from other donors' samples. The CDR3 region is CASSLPGTGELFF. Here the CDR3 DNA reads TGCGCCAGCAGCTTGCCAGGGACAGGGGAGCTGTTTTTC.